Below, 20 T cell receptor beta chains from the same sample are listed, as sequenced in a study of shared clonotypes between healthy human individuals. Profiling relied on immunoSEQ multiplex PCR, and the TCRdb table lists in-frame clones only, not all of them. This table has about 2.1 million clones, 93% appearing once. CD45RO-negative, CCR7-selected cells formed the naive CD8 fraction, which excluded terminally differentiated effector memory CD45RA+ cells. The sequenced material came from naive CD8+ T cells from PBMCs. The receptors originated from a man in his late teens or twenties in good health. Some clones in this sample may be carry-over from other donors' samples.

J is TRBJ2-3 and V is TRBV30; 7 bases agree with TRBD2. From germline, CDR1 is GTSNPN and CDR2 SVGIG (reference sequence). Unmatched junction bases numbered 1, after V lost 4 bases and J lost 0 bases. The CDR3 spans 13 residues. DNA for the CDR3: TGTGCCTGGAATAGCGGGAGCACAGATACGCAGTATTTT. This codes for CAWNSGSTDTQYF.

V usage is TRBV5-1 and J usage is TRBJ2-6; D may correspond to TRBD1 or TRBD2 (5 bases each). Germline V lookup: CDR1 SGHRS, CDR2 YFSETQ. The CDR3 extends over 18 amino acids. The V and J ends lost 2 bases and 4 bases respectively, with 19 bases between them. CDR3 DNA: TGCGCCAGCAGCTTTAATCGGGGCAGGCCCACCGGGGCCAACGTCCTGACTTTC. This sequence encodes CASSFNRGRPTGANVLTF.

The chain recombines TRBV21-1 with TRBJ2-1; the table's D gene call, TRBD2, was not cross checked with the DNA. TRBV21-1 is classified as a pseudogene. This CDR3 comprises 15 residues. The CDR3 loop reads CASSKAGGARNEQFF. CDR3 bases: TGTGCCAGCAGCAAAGCAGGGGGGGCGAGGAATGAGCAGTTCTTC.

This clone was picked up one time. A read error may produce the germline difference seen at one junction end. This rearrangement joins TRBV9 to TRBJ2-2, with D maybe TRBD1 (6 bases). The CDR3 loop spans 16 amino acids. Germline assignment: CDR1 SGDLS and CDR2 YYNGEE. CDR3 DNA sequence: TGTGCCAGCGGCGTAGCTTTTGGGGGCGCGGGCGGGGAGCTGTTTTTT. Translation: CASGVAFGGAGGELFF.

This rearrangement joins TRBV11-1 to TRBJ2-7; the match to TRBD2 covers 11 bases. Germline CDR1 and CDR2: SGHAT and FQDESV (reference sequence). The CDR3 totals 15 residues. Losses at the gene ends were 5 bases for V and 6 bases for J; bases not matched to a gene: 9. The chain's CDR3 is CASSTVLAGVGEQYF. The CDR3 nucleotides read TGTGCCAGCAGCACTGTACTAGCGGGAGTGGGCGAGCAGTACTTC.

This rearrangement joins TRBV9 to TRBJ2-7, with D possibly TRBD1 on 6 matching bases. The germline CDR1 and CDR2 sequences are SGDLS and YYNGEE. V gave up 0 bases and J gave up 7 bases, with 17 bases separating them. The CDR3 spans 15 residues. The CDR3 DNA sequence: TGTGCCAGCAGCGTAGTGCCAGGGGAAATGTGGGAGCAGTACTTC. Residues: CASSVVPGEMWEQYF. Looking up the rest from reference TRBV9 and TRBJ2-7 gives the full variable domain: DSGVTQTPKHLITATGQRVTLRCSPRSGDLSVYWYQQSLDQGLQFLIQYYNGEERAKGNILERFSAQQFPDLHSELNLSSLELGDSALYFCASSVVPGEMWEQYFGPGTRLTVT.

CDR3 region: CASNPPGGVLNTEAFF. CDR3 nucleotides: TGTGCCAGCAATCCCCCGGGGGGGGTCTTGAACACTGAAGCTTTCTTT. The chain has TRBV7-9 and TRBJ1-1, with TRBD1 as a possible D gene (5 bases). This CDR3 contains 16 residues. The V and J ends lost 7 bases and 0 bases respectively, with 18 bases between them. CDR1 is SEHNR and CDR2 is FQNEAQ in the germline V gene (reference sequence).

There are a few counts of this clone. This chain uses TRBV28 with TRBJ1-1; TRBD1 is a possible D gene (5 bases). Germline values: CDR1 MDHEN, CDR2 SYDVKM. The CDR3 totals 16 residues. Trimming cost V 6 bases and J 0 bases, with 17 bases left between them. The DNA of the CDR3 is TGTGCCAGCAGCCCGATTCCGGGACGGCTGAACACTGAAGCTTTCTTT. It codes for CASSPIPGRLNTEAFF.

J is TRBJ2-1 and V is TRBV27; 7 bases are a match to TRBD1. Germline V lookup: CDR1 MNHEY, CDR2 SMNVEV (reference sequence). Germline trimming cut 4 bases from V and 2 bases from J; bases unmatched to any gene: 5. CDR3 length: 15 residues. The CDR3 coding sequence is TGTGCCAGCAGTTCCGGGACAGTGGCCTACAATGAGCAGTTCTTC. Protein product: CASSSGTVAYNEQFF.

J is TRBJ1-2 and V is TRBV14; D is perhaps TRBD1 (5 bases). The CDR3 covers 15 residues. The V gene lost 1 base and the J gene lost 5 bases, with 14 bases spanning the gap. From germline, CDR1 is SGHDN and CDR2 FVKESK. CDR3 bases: TGTGCCAGCAGCCAAGGTACAGGACTCCCTTATGGCTACACCTTC. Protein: CASSQGTGLPYGYTF.

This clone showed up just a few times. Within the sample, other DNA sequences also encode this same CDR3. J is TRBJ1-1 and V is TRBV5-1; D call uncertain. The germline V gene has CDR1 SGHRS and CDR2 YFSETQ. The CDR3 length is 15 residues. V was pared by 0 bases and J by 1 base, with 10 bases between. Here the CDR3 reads CASSLGRGANTEAFF. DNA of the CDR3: TGCGCCAGCAGCTTGGGGCGGGGAGCGAACACTGAAGCTTTCTTT.

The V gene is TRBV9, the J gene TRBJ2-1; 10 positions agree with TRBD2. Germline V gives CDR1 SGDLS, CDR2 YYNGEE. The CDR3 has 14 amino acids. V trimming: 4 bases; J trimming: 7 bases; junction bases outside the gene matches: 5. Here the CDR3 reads CASSPAGGGNEQFF. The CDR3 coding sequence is TGTGCCAGCAGCCCAGCGGGAGGGGGGAATGAGCAGTTCTTC.

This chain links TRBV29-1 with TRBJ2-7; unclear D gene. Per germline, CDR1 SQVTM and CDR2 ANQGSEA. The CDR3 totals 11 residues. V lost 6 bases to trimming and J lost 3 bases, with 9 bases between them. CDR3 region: CSVQQSYEQYF. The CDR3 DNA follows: TGCAGCGTCCAACAGAGCTACGAGCAGTACTTC.

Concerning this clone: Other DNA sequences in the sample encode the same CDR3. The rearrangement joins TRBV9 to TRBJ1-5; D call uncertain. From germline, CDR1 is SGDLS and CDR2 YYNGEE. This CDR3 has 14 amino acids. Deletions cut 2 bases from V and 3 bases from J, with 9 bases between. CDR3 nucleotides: TGTGCCAGCAGCGTTGCGGGGAACAATCAGCCCCAGCATTTT. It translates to CASSVAGNNQPQHF.

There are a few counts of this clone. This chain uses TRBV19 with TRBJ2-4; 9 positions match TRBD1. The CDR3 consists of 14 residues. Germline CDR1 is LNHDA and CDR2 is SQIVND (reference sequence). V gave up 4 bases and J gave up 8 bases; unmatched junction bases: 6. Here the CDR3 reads CASSRTGVWDIQYF. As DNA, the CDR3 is TGTGCCAGTAGTAGGACAGGGGTGTGGGACATTCAGTACTTC.

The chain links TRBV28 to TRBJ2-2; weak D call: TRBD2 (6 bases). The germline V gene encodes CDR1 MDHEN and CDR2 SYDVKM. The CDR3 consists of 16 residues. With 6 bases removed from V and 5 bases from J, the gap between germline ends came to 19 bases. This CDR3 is CASSRRGMGRTGELFF. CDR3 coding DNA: TGTGCCAGCAGCCGCCGTGGGATGGGGAGGACCGGGGAGCTGTTTTTT.

Written as DNA, the CDR3 is TGCGCCAGCAGTCCTCCTCGGACATTCGTAATCTTCAATCAGCCCCAGCATTTT. Its protein is CASSPPRTFVIFNQPQHF. The genes are TRBV23-1 and TRBJ1-5; weak D call: TRBD1 (5 bases). TRBV23-1 is an open reading frame, and its role is uncertain. V gave up 4 bases and J gave up 3 bases, with 22 bases separating them. This CDR3 comprises 18 residues.

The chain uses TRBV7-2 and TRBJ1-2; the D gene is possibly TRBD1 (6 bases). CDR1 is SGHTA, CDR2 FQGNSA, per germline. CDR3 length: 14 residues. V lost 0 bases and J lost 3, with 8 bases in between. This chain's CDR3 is CASSLADSYYGYTF. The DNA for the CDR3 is TGTGCCAGCAGCTTAGCGGACAGTTACTATGGCTACACCTTC.

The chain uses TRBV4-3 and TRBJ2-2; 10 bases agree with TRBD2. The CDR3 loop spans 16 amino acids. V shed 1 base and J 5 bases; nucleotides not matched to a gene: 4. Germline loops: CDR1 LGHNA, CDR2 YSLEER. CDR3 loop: CASSQGLAGETGELFF. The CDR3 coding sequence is TGCGCCAGCAGCCAAGGGCTAGCGGGAGAAACCGGGGAGCTGTTTTTT.

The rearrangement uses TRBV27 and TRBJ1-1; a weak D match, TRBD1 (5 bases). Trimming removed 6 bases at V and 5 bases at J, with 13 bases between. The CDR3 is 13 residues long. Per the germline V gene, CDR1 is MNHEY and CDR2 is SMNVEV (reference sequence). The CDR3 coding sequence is TGTGCCAGCAGGGCGGGGGGTTTTACTGAAGCTTTCTTT. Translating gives CASRAGGFTEAFF.